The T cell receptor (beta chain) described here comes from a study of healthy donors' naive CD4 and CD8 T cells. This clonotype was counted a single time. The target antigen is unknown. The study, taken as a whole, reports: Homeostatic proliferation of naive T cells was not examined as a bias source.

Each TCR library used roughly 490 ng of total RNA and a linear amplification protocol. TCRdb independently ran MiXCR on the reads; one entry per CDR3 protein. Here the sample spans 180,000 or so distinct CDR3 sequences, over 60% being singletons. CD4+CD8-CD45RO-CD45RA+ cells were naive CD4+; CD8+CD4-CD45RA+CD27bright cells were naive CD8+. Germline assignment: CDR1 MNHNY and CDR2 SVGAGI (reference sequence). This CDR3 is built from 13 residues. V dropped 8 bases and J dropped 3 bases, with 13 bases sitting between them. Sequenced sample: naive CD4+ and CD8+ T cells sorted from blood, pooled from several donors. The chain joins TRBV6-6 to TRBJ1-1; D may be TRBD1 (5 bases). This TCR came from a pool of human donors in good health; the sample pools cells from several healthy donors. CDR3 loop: CASAQGADTEAFF. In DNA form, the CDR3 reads TGTGCCAGCGCCCAGGGAGCGGACACTGAAGCTTTCTTT.